The rows below give T cell receptor beta chains drawn from one sample of a study of cytomegalovirus exposure and HLA in healthy donors. The protocol was immunoSEQ multiplex PCR, while the TCRdb copy is restricted to in-frame clones and leaves out a portion. The listing records under 200,000 clones. Sequenced: PBMCs. These TCRs come from a young man in good health and CMV-seronegative. CDR3s include the opening cysteine and the closing phenylalanine or tryptophan. Each record gives: D gene, J gene, V gene, CDR3 protein, CDR3 DNA. D genes are given only for firm matches.

d_call: -; j_call: TRBJ1-3; v_call: TRBV7-3; cdr3_aa: CASSLSQGNTIYF; cdr3_nt: TGTGCCAGCAGCTTATCCCAGGGAAACACCATATATTTT
d_call: TRBD2; j_call: TRBJ2-3; v_call: TRBV9; cdr3_aa: CASSVGLAGGNTDTQYF; cdr3_nt: TGTGCCAGCAGCGTAGGGCTAGCGGGAGGGAACACAGATACGCAGTATTTT
d_call: -; j_call: TRBJ2-5; v_call: TRBV18; cdr3_aa: CASSPLEGETQYF; cdr3_nt: TGTGCCAGCTCACCGCTGGAGGGGGAGACCCAGTACTTC
d_call: TRBD1; j_call: TRBJ1-1; v_call: TRBV19; cdr3_aa: CASSPGQGANTEAFF; cdr3_nt: TGTGCCAGTAGTCCAGGACAGGGTGCGAACACTGAAGCTTTCTTT
d_call: -; j_call: TRBJ1-1; v_call: TRBV11-3; cdr3_aa: CASSRGWQGLRNTEAFF; cdr3_nt: TGTGCCAGCAGCCGAGGCTGGCAGGGGCTTAGGAACACTGAAGCTTTCTTT
d_call: -; j_call: TRBJ2-7; v_call: TRBV6-6; cdr3_aa: CASSPHGESYEQYF; cdr3_nt: TGTGCCAGCAGCCCTCACGGAGAATCCTACGAGCAGTACTTC
d_call: TRBD2; j_call: TRBJ2-1; v_call: TRBV19; cdr3_aa: CASSIGSGTMYNEQFF; cdr3_nt: TGTGCCAGTAGTATCGGTAGCGGGACTATGTACAATGAGCAGTTCTTC
d_call: -; j_call: TRBJ1-6; v_call: TRBV9; cdr3_aa: CASSPYGGDNSPLHF; cdr3_nt: TGTGCCAGCAGCCCCTATGGGGGGGACAATTCACCCCTCCACTTT
d_call: -; j_call: TRBJ1-4; v_call: TRBV7-9; cdr3_aa: CASSFGQGNEKLFF; cdr3_nt: TGTGCCAGCAGCTTTGGGCAGGGTAATGAAAAACTGTTTTTT
d_call: -; j_call: TRBJ1-4; v_call: TRBV5-1; cdr3_aa: CASTEGGANEKLFF; cdr3_nt: TGCGCCAGCACCGAAGGGGGAGCTAATGAAAAACTGTTTTTT
d_call: TRBD1; j_call: TRBJ1-6; v_call: TRBV6-5; cdr3_aa: CASTVTGGNSPLHF; cdr3_nt: TGTGCCAGCACCGTGACAGGGGGTAATTCACCCCTCCACTTT
d_call: TRBD1; j_call: TRBJ1-6; v_call: TRBV19; cdr3_aa: CASSARDRGLYNSPLHF; cdr3_nt: TGTGCCAGTAGTGCCCGGGACAGGGGTCTGTATAATTCACCCCTCCACTTT
d_call: TRBD1; j_call: TRBJ2-7; v_call: TRBV2; cdr3_aa: CARDRGNTYEQYF; cdr3_nt: TGTGCCAGAGACAGGGGAAATACCTACGAGCAGTACTTC
d_call: TRBD1; j_call: TRBJ2-1; v_call: TRBV7-2; cdr3_aa: CASSPRTGKEQFF; cdr3_nt: TGTGCCAGCAGCCCACGGACAGGGAAGGAGCAGTTCTTC
d_call: -; j_call: TRBJ2-2; v_call: TRBV5-5; cdr3_aa: CASSPNRVGATGELFF; cdr3_nt: TGTGCCAGCAGCCCAAACAGGGTCGGGGCCACCGGGGAGCTGTTTTTT
d_call: TRBD1; j_call: TRBJ2-7; v_call: TRBV30; cdr3_aa: CAWGRWDRGLYEQYF; cdr3_nt: TGTGCCTGGGGTCGATGGGACAGGGGTTTGTACGAGCAGTACTTC
d_call: TRBD2; j_call: TRBJ2-3; v_call: TRBV4-2; cdr3_aa: CASSQERRGGIQDTQYF; cdr3_nt: TGTGCCAGCAGCCAAGAACGGCGCGGGGGGATTCAAGATACGCAGTATTTT
d_call: TRBD2; j_call: TRBJ2-3; v_call: TRBV28; cdr3_aa: CASSLWTSGSLGTDTQYF; cdr3_nt: TGTGCCAGCAGTTTATGGACTAGCGGGAGTCTTGGCACAGATACGCAGTATTTT
d_call: TRBD1; j_call: TRBJ1-5; v_call: TRBV7-2; cdr3_aa: CASSSGTATSNQPQHF; cdr3_nt: TGTGCCAGCAGCTCGGGGACAGCTACTAGCAATCAGCCCCAGCATTTT
d_call: -; j_call: TRBJ1-5; v_call: TRBV7-2; cdr3_aa: CASSSGSGGSGDQPQHF; cdr3_nt: TGTGCCAGCAGTTCCGGGAGCGGGGGGAGCGGGGATCAGCCCCAGCATTTT
d_call: -; j_call: TRBJ1-3; v_call: TRBV4-1; cdr3_aa: CASSQSLSGNTIYF; cdr3_nt: TGCGCCAGCAGCCAGAGTCTTAGTGGAAACACCATATATTTT
d_call: TRBD1; j_call: TRBJ2-7; v_call: TRBV19; cdr3_aa: CASSWNRGSYEQYF; cdr3_nt: TGTGCCAGTAGTTGGAACAGGGGTTCCTACGAGCAGTACTTC
d_call: TRBD1; j_call: TRBJ2-7; v_call: TRBV6-6; cdr3_aa: CASIGRDRGYEQYF; cdr3_nt: TGTGCCAGCATCGGGCGAGACAGGGGATACGAGCAGTACTTC
d_call: TRBD2; j_call: TRBJ2-5; v_call: TRBV30; cdr3_aa: CAWSVTVFGLAGVETQYF; cdr3_nt: TGTGCCTGGAGTGTAACGGTATTTGGACTAGCGGGAGTGGAGACCCAGTACTTC
d_call: -; j_call: TRBJ2-7; v_call: TRBV5-5; cdr3_aa: CASTALAGPFSYEQYF; cdr3_nt: TGTGCCAGCACTGCTCTGGCAGGGCCCTTCTCCTACGAGCAGTACTTC
d_call: -; j_call: TRBJ2-7; v_call: TRBV19; cdr3_aa: CASSITGEQYF; cdr3_nt: TGTGCCAGTAGTATCACGGGGGAGCAGTACTTC
d_call: -; j_call: TRBJ2-7; v_call: TRBV21-1; cdr3_aa: CASSSGTSGYYEQYF; cdr3_nt: TGTGCCAGCAGCAGCGGGACTAGCGGGTACTACGAGCAGTACTTC
d_call: -; j_call: TRBJ2-1; v_call: TRBV9; cdr3_aa: CASSVAGGRYNEQFF; cdr3_nt: TGTGCCAGCAGCGTAGCGGGGGGCCGGTACAATGAGCAGTTCTTC
d_call: TRBD2; j_call: TRBJ2-2; v_call: TRBV4-2; cdr3_aa: CASSQKLARANTGELFF; cdr3_nt: TGTGCCAGCAGCCAGAAACTAGCGCGCGCGAACACCGGGGAGCTGTTTTTT
d_call: -; j_call: TRBJ2-5; v_call: TRBV11-3; cdr3_aa: CASSPEAGETQYF; cdr3_nt: TGTGCCAGCAGCCCCGAAGCGGGCGAGACCCAGTACTTC
d_call: TRBD1; j_call: TRBJ2-5; v_call: TRBV30; cdr3_aa: CAWSAGQGTEETQYF; cdr3_nt: TGTGCCTGGAGTGCAGGACAAGGGACAGAAGAGACCCAGTACTTC
d_call: -; j_call: TRBJ1-6; v_call: TRBV10-3; cdr3_aa: CATKDTYNSPLHF; cdr3_nt: TGTGCCACTAAGGACACCTATAATTCACCCCTCCACTTT
d_call: -; j_call: TRBJ2-3; v_call: TRBV19; cdr3_aa: CASSPRIKGDTQYF; cdr3_nt: TGTGCCAGTAGTCCTAGGATCAAAGGAGATACGCAGTATTTT
d_call: TRBD1; j_call: TRBJ1-1; v_call: TRBV7-8; cdr3_aa: CASSPRRTGNTEAFF; cdr3_nt: TGTGCCAGCAGCCCCCGCCGGACAGGGAACACTGAAGCTTTCTTT
d_call: TRBD2; j_call: TRBJ2-3; v_call: TRBV30; cdr3_aa: CAWSGSGGETDTQYF; cdr3_nt: TGTGCCTGGAGCGGTAGCGGGGGGGAGACAGATACGCAGTATTTT
d_call: -; j_call: TRBJ2-3; v_call: TRBV4-1; cdr3_aa: CASSQVLIETQYF; cdr3_nt: TGCGCCAGCAGCCAAGTCCTTATAGAGACGCAGTATTTT
d_call: TRBD1; j_call: TRBJ1-1; v_call: TRBV29-1; cdr3_aa: CSSKQGERAEAFF; cdr3_nt: TGCAGCTCAAAACAGGGGGAGAGGGCTGAAGCTTTCTTT
d_call: TRBD1; j_call: TRBJ2-7; v_call: TRBV20-1; cdr3_aa: CSAVYGTGGLF; cdr3_nt: TGCAGTGCTGTATACGGGACAGGGGGCCTCTTC
d_call: -; j_call: TRBJ1-1; v_call: TRBV13; cdr3_aa: CASSPPGRAEAFF; cdr3_nt: TGTGCCAGCAGCCCCCCGGGCAGGGCTGAAGCTTTCTTT
d_call: TRBD2; j_call: TRBJ2-5; v_call: TRBV2; cdr3_aa: CASSSGTSWETQYF; cdr3_nt: TGTGCCAGCAGTTCCGGGACTAGCTGGGAGACCCAGTACTTC
d_call: -; j_call: TRBJ2-3; v_call: TRBV10-1; cdr3_aa: CASSERGAGADTQYF; cdr3_nt: TGCGCCAGCAGTGAGAGAGGGGCAGGGGCAGATACGCAGTATTTT
d_call: TRBD1; j_call: TRBJ2-7; v_call: TRBV15; cdr3_aa: CATSSGQDDIEQYF; cdr3_nt: TGTGCCACCAGCAGTGGACAGGATGATATAGAGCAGTACTTC
d_call: -; j_call: TRBJ1-1; v_call: TRBV19; cdr3_aa: CASTPFQAVSRTEAFF; cdr3_nt: TGTGCCAGTACCCCTTTCCAGGCAGTGTCTCGCACTGAAGCTTTCTTT
d_call: TRBD1; j_call: TRBJ2-1; v_call: TRBV5-1; cdr3_aa: CASSLGDRYNEQFF; cdr3_nt: TGCGCCAGCAGCTTGGGGGACAGGTACAATGAGCAGTTCTTC
d_call: TRBD2; j_call: TRBJ2-1; v_call: TRBV27; cdr3_aa: CASSFGLAVYNEQFF; cdr3_nt: TGTGCCAGCAGTTTCGGACTAGCGGTATACAATGAGCAGTTCTTC